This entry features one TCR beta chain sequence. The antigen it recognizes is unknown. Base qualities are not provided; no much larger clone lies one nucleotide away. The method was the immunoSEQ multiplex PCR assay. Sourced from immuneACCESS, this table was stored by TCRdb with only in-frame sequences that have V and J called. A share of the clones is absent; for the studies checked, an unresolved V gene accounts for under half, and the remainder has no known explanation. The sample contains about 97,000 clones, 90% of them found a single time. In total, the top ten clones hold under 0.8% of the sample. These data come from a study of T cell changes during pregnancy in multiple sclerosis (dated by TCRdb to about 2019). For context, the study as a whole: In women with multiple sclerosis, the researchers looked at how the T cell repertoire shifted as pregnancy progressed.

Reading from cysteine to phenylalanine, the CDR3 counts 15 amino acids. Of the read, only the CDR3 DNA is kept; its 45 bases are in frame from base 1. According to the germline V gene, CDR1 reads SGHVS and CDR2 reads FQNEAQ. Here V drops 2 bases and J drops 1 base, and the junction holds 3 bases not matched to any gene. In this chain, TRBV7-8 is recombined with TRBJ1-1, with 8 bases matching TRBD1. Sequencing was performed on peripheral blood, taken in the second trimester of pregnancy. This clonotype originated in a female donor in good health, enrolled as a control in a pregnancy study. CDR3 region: CASSLRTGSNTEAFF. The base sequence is TGTGCCAGCAGCTTAAGGACAGGGTCGAACACTGAAGCTTTCTTT.